Below are 28 T cell receptor beta chains sequenced from a single sample in a study of control samples from healthy donors and cancer patients. Only in-frame clones appear in the TCRdb table, and some are missing; sequencing was by immunoSEQ multiplex PCR. The table records approximately 120,000 clones, roughly 91% of them present only once. The sample taken for sequencing was blood. Receptors were obtained from a man aged 40-50 years in good health.

The V gene is TRBV5-6, the J gene TRBJ1-2; D is possibly TRBD1 (5 bases). In germline, CDR1 is SGHDT, CDR2 YYEEEE. This CDR3 has 13 residues. Between the trimmed V and J ends, which lost 6 bases and 4 bases, there was a span of 13 bases. The CDR3 here is CASTLGGVYGYTF. In DNA, the CDR3 is TGTGCCAGCACCCTGGGGGGAGTCTATGGCTACACCTTC.

This sequence joins TRBV19 and TRBJ2-3; TRBD1 agrees at 11 bases. V lost 4 bases to trimming and J lost 10 bases; unmatched junction nucleotides: 7. From germline, CDR1 is LNHDA and CDR2 SQIVND (reference sequence). The CDR3 is 14 residues long. The DNA of the CDR3 is TGTGCCAGTAGTACGGGACAGGGGGTTGTAGCGCAGTATTTT. Its translation: CASSTGQGVVAQYF.

The rearrangement uses TRBV18 and TRBJ1-5; D is perhaps TRBD1 (6 bases). Trimming took off 5 bases at V and 0 bases at J, with 11 bases between the two ends. This CDR3 has 15 amino acids. CDR1 is KGHSH and CDR2 is LQKENI in the germline V gene. This CDR3 is CASSWGAGSNQPQHF. The CDR3 DNA follows: TGTGCCAGCTCATGGGGGGCTGGTAGCAATCAGCCCCAGCATTTT.

The rearrangement links TRBV30 to TRBJ2-3, with 9 bases identical to TRBD2. The CDR3 contains 16 residues. The germline V gene encodes CDR1 GTSNPN and CDR2 SVGIG (reference sequence). Unmatched junction bases numbered 17, after V lost 8 bases and J lost 5 bases. The CDR3 nucleotides read TGTGCCGGGACGGTTGGGACGCGGGGGGGCCGAGATACGCAGTATTTT. Encoded protein: CAGTVGTRGGRDTQYF.

V usage is TRBV4-1 and J usage is TRBJ1-6, with D possibly matching TRBD1 (6 bases). The CDR3 runs 16 residues. Germline CDR1 MGHRA, CDR2 YSYEKL. Trimming took off 0 bases at V and 9 bases at J, with 15 bases between the two ends. The CDR3 reads CASSQEGTSVLSPLHF. As DNA, the CDR3 is TGCGCCAGCAGCCAAGAGGGGACAAGCGTACTTTCACCCCTCCACTTT.

The chain couples TRBV19 to TRBJ1-1, with 8 bases lining up with TRBD1. The germline V gene has CDR1 LNHDA and CDR2 SQIVND (reference sequence). The V segment lost 10 bases and the J segment 4 bases; nucleotides outside the gene matches: 8. This CDR3 has 13 residues. The CDR3, as DNA: TGTGCCACCTCGACAGGGGTGGGCACTGAAGCTTTCTTT. It codes for CATSTGVGTEAFF.

The chain links TRBV15 to TRBJ1-2, with 9 bases matching TRBD1. Germline loops: CDR1 LNHNV, CDR2 YYDKDF (reference sequence). This CDR3 contains 16 residues. With V trimmed by 3 bases and J by 4 bases, 9 bases remained unmatched. The CDR3 DNA follows: TGTGCCACCAGCAGGGCCGGGACAGGGAATATCTATGGCTACACCTTC. Translation gives CATSRAGTGNIYGYTF.

This clone was counted a single time. The CDR3 protein is CAWSPVGGHFQGNQPQHF. CDR3 nucleotides: TGTGCCTGGAGCCCAGTTGGGGGACACTTTCAGGGAAATCAGCCCCAGCATTTT. This rearrangement joins TRBV30 to TRBJ1-5, with D perhaps matching TRBD1 (6 bases). Germline V gives CDR1 GTSNPN, CDR2 SVGIG (reference sequence). The CDR3 runs to 18 residues. V lost 3 bases, J lost 4 bases, and 25 bases lay in between.

V and J are TRBV7-2 and TRBJ1-5; a possible D gene is TRBD1 (5 bases). The CDR3 extends over 13 amino acids. The V gene's germline CDR1 is SGHTA and CDR2 FQGNSA. The CDR3 DNA reads as TGTGCTGGAGCGGACAATTACAATCAGCCCCAGCATTTT. This translates into CAGADNYNQPQHF.

This chain joins TRBV7-2 and TRBJ2-7; 10 nucleotides align to TRBD2. In germline, CDR1 is SGHTA, CDR2 FQGNSA. This CDR3 contains 15 residues. With V trimmed by 4 bases and J by 2 bases, 5 bases remained unmatched. This CDR3 is CASSSPLAGAYEQYF. The CDR3 bases are TGTGCCAGCAGCTCCCCCCTAGCGGGGGCCTACGAGCAGTACTTC.

V usage is TRBV29-1 and J usage is TRBJ1-4; D not certain. Germline CDR1 and CDR2: SQVTM and ANQGSEA. The length of the CDR3 is 13 residues. Trimming left V 6 bases short and J 2 bases short, with 10 bases between. The CDR3 sequence is CSVATNTNEKLFF. CDR3 sequence (DNA): TGCAGCGTCGCCACAAACACTAATGAAAAACTGTTTTTT. Combining the CDR3 with reference TRBV29-1 and TRBJ1-4 gives the whole variable domain SAVISQKPSRDICQRGTSLTIQCQVDSQVTMMFWYRQQPGQSLTLIATANQGSEATYESGFVIDKFPISRPNLTFSTLTVSNMSPEDSSIYLCSVATNTNEKLFFGSGTQLSVL.

The chain carries TRBV7-9 and TRBJ2-1, with 9 nucleotides matching TRBD2. The CDR3 covers 15 residues. Trimming at V came to 3 bases and at J to 7 bases, leaving 7 bases not matched to a gene. CDR1 and CDR2 (germline): SEHNR, FQNEAQ (reference sequence). The chain's CDR3 is CASSFVRGGRNEQFF. CDR3 DNA sequence: TGTGCCAGCAGCTTTGTGCGGGGGGGCCGGAATGAGCAGTTCTTC.

Concerning this clone: The same CDR3 can be traced to other DNA sequences in this sample. The chain combines TRBV7-2 with TRBJ1-6; no clear D gene. Germline CDR1 and CDR2: SGHTA and FQGNSA. The CDR3 runs 13 residues. Deletions cut 1 base from V and 7 bases from J, with 5 bases between. In DNA form, the CDR3 reads TGTGCCAGCAGCTTAGTTGTAAATTCACCCCTCCACTTT. Translation: CASSLVVNSPLHF.

The table lists this clone with a few counts. The genes are TRBV18 and TRBJ2-7; 7 bases map to TRBD1. This CDR3 spans 13 amino acids. The J segment lost 2 bases and the V segment lost 4 bases, leaving 2 bases of the junction unmatched. Germline CDR1 is KGHSH and CDR2 is LQKENI. This CDR3 reads CASSLDRAYEQYF. DNA of the CDR3: TGTGCCAGCTCACTTGACAGGGCCTACGAGCAGTACTTC.

The chain uses TRBV5-4 and TRBJ2-1; D might be TRBD1 (6 bases). The CDR3 runs 13 residues. Germline V gene sequence: CDR1 SGHNT, CDR2 YYREEE (reference sequence). Deletions cut 4 bases from V and 4 bases from J, with 9 bases between. DNA for the CDR3: TGTGCCAGCAGCAGACAGGTTTACAATGAGCAGTTCTTC. Residues: CASSRQVYNEQFF.

The V call is TRBV7-9, the J call TRBJ1-2; 9 nucleotides line up with TRBD1. The CDR3 consists of 14 residues. V lost 3 bases and J lost 8; bases outside the gene matches: 7. Germline loops: CDR1 SEHNR, CDR2 FQNEAQ (reference sequence). CDR3 coding DNA: TGTGCCAGCAGCTTCAGGACAGGGGATGGCGGCTACACCTTC. Its translation is CASSFRTGDGGYTF.

V is TRBV5-1 and J is TRBJ2-1; no firm D call. Germline V lookup: CDR1 SGHRS, CDR2 YFSETQ. V lost 0 bases and J 2 bases, leaving 15 bases between the germline ends. The CDR3 is 17 amino acids. CDR3 loop: CASSLGGRAFPYNEQFF. As DNA, the CDR3 is TGCGCCAGCAGCTTGGGGGGTAGGGCATTCCCCTACAATGAGCAGTTCTTC. Filled out from reference TRBV5-1 and TRBJ2-1, the complete variable domain reads KAGVTQTPRYLIKTRGQQVTLSCSPISGHRSVSWYQQTPGQGLQFLFEYFSETQRNKGNFPGRFSGRQFSNSRSEMNVSTLELGDSALYLCASSLGGRAFPYNEQFFGPGTRLTVL.

This chain joins TRBV7-2 and TRBJ2-5; possible D gene TRBD2, 6 bases. CDR1 is SGHTA, CDR2 FQGNSA, per germline. Trimming took 6 bases from V and 0 from J, leaving 8 bases between them. This CDR3 is built from 13 residues. The CDR3 here is CASRGLNQETQYF. CDR3 bases: TGTGCCAGCAGGGGACTTAACCAAGAGACCCAGTACTTC.

In nucleotides, the CDR3 is TGTGCCAGCAGGCCGCCGGACGGAGCCAAAAACATTCAGTACTTC. It is translated as CASRPPDGAKNIQYF. This chain connects TRBV6-5 to TRBJ2-4; no reliable D call. V dropped 6 bases and J dropped 0 bases, with 12 bases sitting between them. From germline, CDR1 is MNHEY and CDR2 SVGAGI. CDR3 size: 15 residues.

V and J are TRBV19 and TRBJ1-2; 7 positions agree with TRBD1. The CDR3 length is 17 residues. The V and J ends lost 5 bases and 3 bases, in that order; junction bases with no gene match: 15. CDR1 is LNHDA and CDR2 is SQIVND in the germline V gene (reference sequence). DNA of the CDR3: TGTGCCAGTAGTGGCGAAGTCAAGGGGGCGAGGGACTATGGCTACACCTTC. This gives the protein CASSGEVKGARDYGYTF.

V gene TRBV7-3 combines with J gene TRBJ2-3; 14 positions agree with TRBD2. Trimming cost V 5 bases and J 6 bases; bases outside gene matches: 1. The CDR3 is 14 amino acids. Germline V lookup: CDR1 SGHTA, CDR2 FQGTGA. As DNA, the CDR3 is TGTGCCAGCAGCAGGACTAGCGGGGGGGATACGCAGTATTTT. Its protein is CASSRTSGGDTQYF.

V usage is TRBV11-3 and J usage is TRBJ2-1; perhaps TRBD2 as D (6 bases). Germline V gives CDR1 SGHNT, CDR2 YENEEA. V was shortened by 7 bases and J by 7 bases, with 23 bases between the two germline ends. The CDR3 is made up of 16 amino acids. The CDR3 sequence is CASTTIRSGVGNEQFF. As DNA, the CDR3 is TGTGCCAGCACCACCATCCGCTCGGGGGTGGGAAATGAGCAGTTCTTC.

The DNA of the CDR3 is TGTGCCAGCTCAGCCCGGAGAGACACTGAAGCTTTCTTT. Translated, it gives CASSARRDTEAFF. The chain couples TRBV18 to TRBJ1-1; unclear D gene. The CDR3 covers 13 residues. Germline CDR1 is KGHSH and CDR2 is LQKENI. Trimming removed 5 bases from V and 3 bases from J, with 10 bases in between.

The V gene is TRBV7-2, the J gene TRBJ1-5; a weak D match, TRBD1 (5 bases). Trimming removed 0 bases from V and 1 base from J, with 10 bases in between. CDR3 length equals 16 residues. In germline, CDR1 is SGHTA, CDR2 FQGNSA. The CDR3 is CASSLAGTNSNQPQHF. The CDR3 DNA is TGTGCCAGCAGCTTAGCCGGGACTAACAGCAATCAGCCCCAGCATTTT.

V gene TRBV19 combines with J gene TRBJ2-3; 9 bases map to TRBD2. Germline CDR1 and CDR2: LNHDA and SQIVND (reference sequence). The CDR3 totals 17 residues. The V gene end was trimmed by 3 bases and the J gene end by 2 bases; junction bases not matched to a gene: 9. Here the CDR3 DNA reads TGTGCCAGTAGTATTAAGAATCTAGCGGGGACCACAGATACGCAGTATTTT. It is translated as CASSIKNLAGTTDTQYF.

The chain joins TRBV4-3 to TRBJ2-3, with D tentatively TRBD1 (5 bases). The CDR3 sequence is 15 residues long. Trimming removed 1 base at V and 2 bases at J, with 10 bases between. Germline V CDR1 and CDR2: LGHNA, YSLEER. The CDR3 nucleotides are TGCGCCAGCAGCCAAGCGCCACAGGCCACAGATACGCAGTATTTT. This gives the protein CASSQAPQATDTQYF.

The V and J genes are TRBV9 and TRBJ2-3; tentatively, D is TRBD1 (6 bases). The germline V gene has CDR1 SGDLS and CDR2 YYNGEE. The CDR3 extends over 15 amino acids. Trimming stripped 6 bases from V and 2 bases from J, with 16 bases between. CDR3 sequence reads: CASTKDRRPTDTQYF. The CDR3 DNA reads as TGTGCCAGCACCAAAGACAGGAGGCCCACAGATACGCAGTATTTT.

This clone occurred once. The CDR3 is CASSPAGTGGRYTQYF. The DNA for the CDR3 is TGTGCCAGCAGCCCAGCAGGGACAGGGGGCCGGTATACGCAGTATTTT. The V gene is TRBV7-9, the J gene TRBJ2-3; 12 bases are a match to TRBD1. Germline V gene sequence: CDR1 SEHNR, CDR2 FQNEAQ (reference sequence). The CDR3 length is 16 residues. Trimming took 5 bases from V and 7 from J; bases not matched to a gene: 10.